This T cell receptor (beta chain) was documented in a study of T cell repertoires in aging, cancer and after chemotherapy. CDR1 is DFQATT and CDR2 is SNEGSKA in the germline V gene (reference sequence). The CDR3 loop spans 17 amino acids. V was trimmed by 0 bases and J by 4 bases, leaving 19 bases between them. A mixed TRB-A/B primer pool amplified rearranged TRB by multiplex touch-down PCR. Via MiXCR, TCRdb re-called the multiplex PCR reads, giving one row per CDR3 protein. The sample shows 4,000 or so distinct CDR3 sequences, roughly 26% of them seen only once. The template was genomic DNA from peripheral blood, not RNA.

The chain combines TRBV20-1 with TRBJ2-1; D unresolved. The source of this sequence is a human donor with a solid tumor. The sequencing sample was made of blood. The CDR3 protein is CSARDPTTLLGYNEQFF. CDR3 sequence (DNA): TGCAGTGCTAGAGATCCAACTACTCTTCTTGGGTACAATGAGCAGTTCTTC.